Reported below is one T cell receptor beta chain. Its cognate antigen has yet to be identified. One base away there is no much larger clone; base qualities are not given. This specimen comes from a study of blood T cell repertoires in COVID-19 (dated by TCRdb to about 2020). For context, the study as a whole: Samples from collaborators originated in the United States, Italy and Spain and spanned both the acute and convalescent phases of COVID-19. The prospective study material was composed of cDNA or gDNA derived from T cells, B-cell-depleted T cells, or PBMCs. Subjects who had been exposed to COVID-19, were actively infected with it, or had recovered from it provided the deeply sampled blood TCRbeta repertoires that made up the dataset. The repertoires were released in a freely available public database meant as a resource for research on the immune response to SARS-CoV-2. The samples were drawn from the first 160 participants of the ongoing ImmuneRACE study and from over a thousand subjects provided by 6 global collaborators. A de-identified subject ID, COVID-19 status, age in years and sex were almost always included in the sample metadata. Where HLA class I and class II types were available, the types were taken from metadata supplied by the sample provider, not from assay-based typing.

Whole blood was collected in K2EDTA tubes by collaborating institutions according to the institutions' own protocols. Collaborator samples were shipped for TCRbeta analysis as frozen whole blood, isolated PBMCs, or DNA extracted from either sample type. There are 16 amino acids in the CDR3, from cysteine to phenylalanine inclusive. The kept DNA is CDR3 alone, 48 bases in frame from the first base. The junction shows trimming of 5 bases on V and 2 bases on J, and the gene matches do not reach 4 bases of it. CDR1 SGHAT and CDR2 FQNNGV are derived from the germline V gene. Broader findings and caveats from the paper: Clinical and demographic metadata were provided uncurated, with the amount varying by source and participant.

The immunoSEQ Assay, a bias-controlled multiplex PCR, was used to amplify TCRbeta CDR3 regions from genomic DNA. Concerning the study's data processing: Within the assay, amplification of reference gene primers was used to estimate how many nucleated cells each sample contained. To quantify the absolute abundance of each unique TCRbeta CDR3 rearrangement, sequence reads were collapsed and filtered. For each sample, productive Simpson clonality was calculated as the square root of Simpson's diversity index over productive rearrangements. TCRdb mirrors the immuneACCESS table, restricted to in-frame sequences. Some clones are absent from its copies; in checked studies, under half trace to an unresolved V gene, and the reason for the others is unknown. That table supplies the V and J calls and clone size; D and trimming were determined from the DNA. Counted in this sample were tens of thousands of clones; roughly 84% of them appeared once. The top ten hold approximately 1.4% of the sample.

Source material: peripheral blood. The sequence is built from TRBV11-2 and TRBJ2-3; TRBD2 matches 13 bases in the middle. This sequence was found in a man aged 45-65 years with acute or convalescent COVID-19. The DNA reads as follows: TGTGCCAGCAGCCGGACTAGCGGGGGTTCCACAGATACGCAGTATTTT. It translates as CASSRTSGGSTDTQYF.